This entry lists 20 T cell receptor beta chains sequenced from one sample in a study of OX40 agonist ivuxolimab in advanced cancers. Here immunoSEQ multiplex PCR was the method, and the copy in TCRdb shows in-frame clones only, minus some. The table lists tens of thousands of clones, roughly 86% of them singletons. The source was CD4+ or CD8+ T cells sorted from blood, collected in a trial of the OX40 agonist ivuxolimab. The source of these receptors is an adult with an advanced solid tumor such as melanoma, head and neck, liver or kidney cancer.

The V and J genes are TRBV15 and TRBJ1-5, with 9 bases aligning to TRBD1. Germline assignment: CDR1 LNHNV and CDR2 YYDKDF (reference sequence). CDR3 length equals 16 residues. J was trimmed by 6 bases and V by 1 base; bases with no gene match: 7. The CDR3, as DNA: TGTGCCACCAGCAGAGGAAGGGGGACAGGGATTCAGCCCCAGCATTTT. Protein sequence: CATSRGRGTGIQPQHF.

The rearrangement links TRBV18 to TRBJ2-7, with D possibly TRBD1 on 5 matching bases. Between the trimmed V and J ends, which lost 6 bases and 2 bases, there was a span of 20 bases. CDR3 length equals 16 residues. CDR1 is KGHSH, CDR2 LQKENI, per germline. The CDR3 loop is CASSLLGRAPTYEQYF. CDR3 nucleotide sequence: TGTGCCAGCTCCCTTTTGGGCAGGGCCCCTACCTACGAGCAGTACTTC.

J is TRBJ1-1 and V is TRBV6-5; possible D gene TRBD1, 5 bases. CDR3 length: 13 residues. Per germline, CDR1 MNHEY and CDR2 SVGAGI. Deletions cut 4 bases from V and 5 bases from J, with 11 bases between. CDR3 in amino acids: CASSSGDRTEAFF. The DNA for the CDR3 is TGTGCCAGCAGTTCGGGGGATCGAACTGAAGCTTTCTTT.

The chain joins TRBV2 to TRBJ2-2; 10 bases line up with TRBD2. The CDR3 sequence is 15 residues long. The V gene's germline CDR1 is SNHLY and CDR2 FYNNEI. J was trimmed by 4 bases and V by 10 bases; bases with no gene match: 9. CDR3 sequence reads: CATASGGAGTGELFF. In DNA form, the CDR3 reads TGTGCCACCGCCAGCGGGGGGGCGGGCACCGGGGAGCTGTTTTTT.

The gene calls are TRBV6-5 and TRBJ2-1, with 7 bases fitting TRBD1. The V gene's germline CDR1 is MNHEY and CDR2 SVGAGI. Losses at the gene ends were 2 bases for V and 1 base for J; bases not matched to a gene: 2. This CDR3 is built from 15 residues. CDR3 in DNA: TGTGCCAGCAGTTACGAGGGGGCGTCCTACAATGAGCAGTTCTTC. Amino acid sequence: CASSYEGASYNEQFF.

The rearrangement links TRBV6-1 to TRBJ2-1, with 10 bases lining up with TRBD1. With 7 bases clipped from V and 7 bases from J, the junction kept 10 bases outside the gene matches. CDR1 MNHNS and CDR2 SASEGT come from the germline V gene. The CDR3 is made up of 15 amino acids. CDR3 sequence (DNA): TGTGCCAGCAAACCGGGACAGGGGCCCTCGAATGAGCAGTTCTTC. Residues: CASKPGQGPSNEQFF.

The chain has TRBV4-1 and TRBJ1-1; no clear D. V dropped 1 base and J dropped 5 bases, with 14 bases sitting between them. This CDR3 has 15 amino acids. The germline gives CDR1 MGHRA, CDR2 YSYEKL. This CDR3 reads CASSQVVRTQTEAFF. The CDR3 DNA reads TGCGCCAGCAGCCAAGTGGTCCGAACCCAGACTGAAGCTTTCTTT.

The rearrangement joins TRBV7-2 to TRBJ2-6; unclear D gene. The CDR3 runs to 15 residues. The V gene lost 0 bases and the J gene lost 1 base, with 4 bases spanning the gap. Germline values: CDR1 SGHTA, CDR2 FQGNSA. The CDR3 region is CASSLAQSGANVLTF. The CDR3 bases are TGTGCCAGCAGCTTAGCACAGTCTGGGGCCAACGTCCTGACTTTC.

The sample holds one count of this clone. The V and J genes are TRBV11-3 and TRBJ2-2; the D gene is possibly TRBD2 (6 bases). V was pared by 0 bases and J by 4 bases, with 21 bases between. The CDR3 length is 19 residues. CDR1 is SGHNT, CDR2 YENEEA, per germline. This CDR3 is CASSLDWDRRGWGTGELFF. The CDR3 DNA reads TGTGCCAGCAGCTTAGATTGGGATAGGCGGGGATGGGGCACCGGGGAGCTGTTTTTT.

V gene TRBV5-4 combines with J gene TRBJ2-5; the D is unclear. V was trimmed by 0 bases and J by 2 bases, leaving 11 bases between them. CDR1 is SGHNT, CDR2 YYREEE, per germline (reference sequence). This CDR3 has 15 amino acids. Here the CDR3 reads CASSLARSRQETQYF. The DNA of the CDR3 is TGTGCCAGCAGCTTGGCCCGATCACGGCAAGAGACCCAGTACTTC. Full variable domain (remainder filled in from reference TRBV5-4 and TRBJ2-5): ETGVTQSPTHLIKTRGQQVTLRCSSQSGHNTVSWYQQALGQGPQFIFQYYREEENGRGNFPPRFSGLQFPNYSSELNVNALELDDSALYLCASSLARSRQETQYFGPGTRLLVL.

The chain carries TRBV5-1 and TRBJ2-5; 10 bases match TRBD1. The trim removed 0 bases at V and 3 bases at J, leaving 5 bases unmatched. Germline V gene data show CDR1 as SGHRS and CDR2 as YFSETQ. This CDR3 spans 16 amino acids. The CDR3 sequence is CASSLAAGTGEETQYF. CDR3 bases: TGCGCCAGCAGCTTGGCCGCCGGGACAGGGGAAGAGACCCAGTACTTC.

V is TRBV14 and J is TRBJ2-1; 11 bases align to TRBD2. This CDR3 contains 19 residues. Per the germline V gene, CDR1 is SGHDN and CDR2 is FVKESK. V trimming: 6 bases; J trimming: 0 bases; junction bases outside the gene matches: 13. This CDR3 reads CASSPVASGGPNSYNEQFF. Here the CDR3 DNA reads TGTGCCAGCAGTCCGGTGGCTAGCGGGGGGCCTAACTCCTACAATGAGCAGTTCTTC.

The rearrangement uses TRBV5-1 and TRBJ2-7; TRBD1 might be the D (5 bases). The CDR3 has 15 residues. Trimming took 0 bases from V and 5 from J, leaving 15 bases between them. Looked up from germline, CDR1 is SGHRS and CDR2 is YFSETQ. The CDR3 loop reads CASSLDSQGSDEQYF. The CDR3 DNA follows: TGCGCCAGCAGCTTGGACAGCCAGGGAAGCGACGAGCAGTACTTC.

This rearrangement joins TRBV7-9 to TRBJ1-1, with D unresolved. The V gene lost 3 bases and the J gene lost 0 bases, with 8 bases spanning the gap. CDR1 is SEHNR and CDR2 is FQNEAQ in the germline V gene (reference sequence). The CDR3 consists of 14 residues. This chain's CDR3 is CASSFWTMNTEAFF. As DNA, the CDR3 is TGTGCCAGCAGCTTTTGGACGATGAACACTGAAGCTTTCTTT.

The CDR3 coding sequence is TGTGCCAGCAGGGGGAGACAGGGTCATAATTCACCCCTCCACTTT. Protein sequence: CASRGRQGHNSPLHF. The gene calls are TRBV6-5 and TRBJ1-6; TRBD1 matches 7 bases. The CDR3 has 15 amino acids. The ends lost 6 bases at V and 5 bases at J; junction bases unmatched: 7. Germline V gene sequence: CDR1 MNHEY, CDR2 SVGAGI.

The chain is built from TRBV14 and TRBJ2-3; 7 bases align to TRBD2. Germline loops: CDR1 SGHDN, CDR2 FVKESK. The CDR3 is made up of 15 amino acids. V was pared by 4 bases and J by 1 base, with 5 bases of the junction left unmatched. CDR3 region: CASSPLGGGTDTQYF. DNA of the CDR3: TGTGCCAGCAGCCCTCTGGGGGGGGGCACAGATACGCAGTATTTT.

CDR3 amino acids: CASTRGGGGINEQFF. The CDR3 nucleotides are TGTGCCAGCACGAGGGGGGGCGGTGGTATAAATGAGCAGTTCTTC. This chain links TRBV6-1 with TRBJ2-1; D perhaps matches TRBD2 (7 bases). Germline CDR1 reads MNHNS; CDR2 reads SASEGT. The CDR3 has 15 residues. V lost 7 bases to trimming and J lost 7 bases, with 20 bases between them.

The chain carries TRBV18 and TRBJ2-2; D ambiguous. Germline loops: CDR1 KGHSH, CDR2 LQKENI. The CDR3 sequence is 12 residues long. V lost 5 bases and J 0 bases, leaving 1 base between the germline ends. CDR3 nucleotide sequence: TGTGCCAGCTCAGCGAACACCGGGGAGCTGTTTTTT. Its translation: CASSANTGELFF.

The gene calls are TRBV5-1 and TRBJ1-6; TRBD1 agrees at 10 bases. V shed 3 bases and J 10 bases; nucleotides not matched to a gene: 7. CDR1 SGHRS and CDR2 YFSETQ come from the germline V gene. This CDR3 comprises 15 residues. The CDR3 protein is CASSWGQGMLSPLHF. The DNA of the CDR3 is TGCGCCAGCAGCTGGGGACAGGGGATGTTATCACCCCTCCACTTT.

The gene calls are TRBV7-9 and TRBJ1-2; D gene ambiguous. The germline V gene has CDR1 SEHNR and CDR2 FQNEAQ (reference sequence). V was clipped by 7 bases and J by 6 bases, with 12 bases between them. The CDR3 has 12 residues. CDR3 nucleotides: TGTGCCAGCACCCCCCCTGGGCATGGCTACACCTTC. Its protein product is CASTPPGHGYTF.